This T cell receptor beta chain was observed in a study of blood T cells in healthy people across ages. The trim removed 0 bases at V and 11 bases at J, leaving 15 bases unmatched. This CDR3 spans 16 amino acids. Germline CDR1 ENHRY, CDR2 SYGVKD. Primed by a sample-barcoded 5' primer and a J-beta primer mix, a second PCR proceeded for about 6 to 12 cycles. TCRdb processed the 5' RACE reads anew with MiXCR; each CDR3 protein has one entry. The sample has approximately 820,000 distinct CDR3 sequences, under 45% seen once; the top ten hold around 18%. The gene calls are TRBV10-3 and TRBJ2-5, with TRBD1 matching over 7 bases. The clonotype comes from a man aged 55 to 69 in good health. The sample comprised blood. The CDR3 DNA reads as TGTGCCATCAGTGAGTCGACAGGGACCCTCTACAATGAGCAGTACTTC. Amino acids: CAISESTGTLYNEQYF.